This TCR beta chain comes out of a study of CD8+ T cells in alopecia areata. Across the study: Treatment comprised oral tofacitinib, 5 to 10 mg twice daily, in treated patients. General study results and limits: Scalp clonality dropped significantly under tofacitinib, as did expanded CD8+ top-100 clones. In scalp and blood, many expanded lesional clones persisted during tofacitinib. Only one nonresponder was present, which leaves the link between baseline CD8+ expansion and response uncertain.

V was clipped by 6 bases and J by 3 bases; unmatched bases: 4. Germline lookup yields CDR1 LNHDA and CDR2 SQIVND (reference sequence). This CDR3 has 14 amino acids. In each case, RNA was isolated and then reverse transcribed into cDNA as the sequencing template. Measured with immunoSEQ multiplex PCR; TCRdb has only the in-frame clones, and not every one. The table shows over 150,000 clones, with roughly 53% occurring only once. Treatment given: oral pan-JAK inhibitor, 5-10 mg twice daily. With regard to this clone: The antigen is undetermined. This specimen includes other DNA sequences encoding the same CDR3.

The chain joins TRBV19 to TRBJ1-2, with 10 positions matching TRBD1. The sample in question was CD8+ T cells sorted from blood, obtained at week 24, from a patient treated with tofacitinib. This receptor was taken from a human donor with alopecia areata. Written as DNA, the CDR3 is TGTGCCAGTAGCATTGGACAGGGGGACTATGGCTACACCTTC. Residues: CASSIGQGDYGYTF. The entire variable domain, with the rest obtained from reference TRBV19 and TRBJ1-2, is as follows: DGGITQSPKYLFRKEGQNVTLSCEQNLNHDAMYWYRQDPGQGLRLIYYSQIVNDFQKGDIAEGYSVSREKKESFPLTVTSAQKNPTAFYLCASSIGQGDYGYTFGSGTRLTVV.